This record concerns one T cell receptor (beta chain) sequence. The assay was immunoSEQ multiplex PCR, and TCRdb's table has in-frame clones only and misses some. The sample holds tens of thousands of clones; approximately 84% are singletons and the top ten take approximately 15%. This entry comes from a study of glioma-infiltrating T cells after dendritic cell vaccination. Study information: Dendritic cells derived from monocytes and pulsed with autologous tumor lysate formed the vaccine.

Per germline, CDR1 LNHDA and CDR2 SQIVND (reference sequence). This CDR3 contains 14 residues. Deletions cut 4 bases from V and 7 bases from J, with 17 bases between. The chain carries TRBV19 and TRBJ2-7; D ambiguous. The material sequenced was blood, taken before dendritic cell vaccination. This clonotype was sampled from a human donor with glioblastoma. This chain's CDR3 is CASSTRDIIGEQYF. The CDR3 DNA follows: TGTGCCAGTAGTACCCGAGACATCATTGGGGAGCAGTACTTC.